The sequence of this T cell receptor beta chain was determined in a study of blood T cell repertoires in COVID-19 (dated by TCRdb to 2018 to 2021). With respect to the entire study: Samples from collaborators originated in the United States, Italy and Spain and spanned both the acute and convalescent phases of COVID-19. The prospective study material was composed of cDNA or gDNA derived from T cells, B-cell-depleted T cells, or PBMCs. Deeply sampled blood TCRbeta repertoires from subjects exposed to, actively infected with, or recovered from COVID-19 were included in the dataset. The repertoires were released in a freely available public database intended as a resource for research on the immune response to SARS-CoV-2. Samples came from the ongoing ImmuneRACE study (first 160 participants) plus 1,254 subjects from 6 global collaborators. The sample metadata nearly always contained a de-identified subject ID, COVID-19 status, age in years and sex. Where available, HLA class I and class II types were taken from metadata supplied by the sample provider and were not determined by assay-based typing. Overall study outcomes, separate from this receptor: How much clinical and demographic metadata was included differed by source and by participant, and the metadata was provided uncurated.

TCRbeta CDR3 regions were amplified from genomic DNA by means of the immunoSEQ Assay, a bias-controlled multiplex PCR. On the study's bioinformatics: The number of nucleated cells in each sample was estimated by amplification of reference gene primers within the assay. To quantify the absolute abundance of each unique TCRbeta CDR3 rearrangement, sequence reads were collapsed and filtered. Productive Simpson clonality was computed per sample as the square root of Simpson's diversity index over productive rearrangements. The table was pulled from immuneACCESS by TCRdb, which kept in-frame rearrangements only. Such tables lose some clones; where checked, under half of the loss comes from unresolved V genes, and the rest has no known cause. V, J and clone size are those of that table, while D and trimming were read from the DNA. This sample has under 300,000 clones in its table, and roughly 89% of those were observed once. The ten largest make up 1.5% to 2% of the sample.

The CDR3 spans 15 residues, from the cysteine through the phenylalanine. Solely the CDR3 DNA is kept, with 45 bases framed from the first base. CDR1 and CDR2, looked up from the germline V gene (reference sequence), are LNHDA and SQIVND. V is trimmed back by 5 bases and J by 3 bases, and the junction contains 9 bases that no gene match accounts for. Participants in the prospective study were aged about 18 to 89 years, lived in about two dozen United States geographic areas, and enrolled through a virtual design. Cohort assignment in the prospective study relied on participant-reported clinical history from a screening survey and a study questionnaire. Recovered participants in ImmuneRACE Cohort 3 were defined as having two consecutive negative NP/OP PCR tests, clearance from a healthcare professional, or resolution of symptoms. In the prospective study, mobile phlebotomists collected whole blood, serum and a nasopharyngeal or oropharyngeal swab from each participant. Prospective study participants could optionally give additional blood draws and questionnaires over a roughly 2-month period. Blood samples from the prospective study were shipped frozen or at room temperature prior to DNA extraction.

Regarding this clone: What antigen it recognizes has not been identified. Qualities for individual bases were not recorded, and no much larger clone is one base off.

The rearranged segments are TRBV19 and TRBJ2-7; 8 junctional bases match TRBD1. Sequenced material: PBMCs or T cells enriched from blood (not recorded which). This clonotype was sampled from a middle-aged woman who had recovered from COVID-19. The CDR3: CASSSRTGPHYEQYF. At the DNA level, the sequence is TGTGCCAGTAGTTCCCGGACAGGGCCCCACTACGAGCAGTACTTC.